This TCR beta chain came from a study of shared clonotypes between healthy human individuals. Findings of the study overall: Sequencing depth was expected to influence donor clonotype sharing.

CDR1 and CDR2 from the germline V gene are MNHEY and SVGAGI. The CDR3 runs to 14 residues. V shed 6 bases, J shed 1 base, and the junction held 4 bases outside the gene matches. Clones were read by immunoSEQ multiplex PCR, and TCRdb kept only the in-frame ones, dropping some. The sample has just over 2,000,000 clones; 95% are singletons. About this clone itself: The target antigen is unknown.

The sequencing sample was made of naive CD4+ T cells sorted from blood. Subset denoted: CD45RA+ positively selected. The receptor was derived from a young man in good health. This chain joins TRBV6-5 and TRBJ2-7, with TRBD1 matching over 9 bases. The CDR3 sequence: CASRTDRGSYEQYF. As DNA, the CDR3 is TGTGCCAGCAGAACAGACAGGGGGTCCTACGAGCAGTACTTC.